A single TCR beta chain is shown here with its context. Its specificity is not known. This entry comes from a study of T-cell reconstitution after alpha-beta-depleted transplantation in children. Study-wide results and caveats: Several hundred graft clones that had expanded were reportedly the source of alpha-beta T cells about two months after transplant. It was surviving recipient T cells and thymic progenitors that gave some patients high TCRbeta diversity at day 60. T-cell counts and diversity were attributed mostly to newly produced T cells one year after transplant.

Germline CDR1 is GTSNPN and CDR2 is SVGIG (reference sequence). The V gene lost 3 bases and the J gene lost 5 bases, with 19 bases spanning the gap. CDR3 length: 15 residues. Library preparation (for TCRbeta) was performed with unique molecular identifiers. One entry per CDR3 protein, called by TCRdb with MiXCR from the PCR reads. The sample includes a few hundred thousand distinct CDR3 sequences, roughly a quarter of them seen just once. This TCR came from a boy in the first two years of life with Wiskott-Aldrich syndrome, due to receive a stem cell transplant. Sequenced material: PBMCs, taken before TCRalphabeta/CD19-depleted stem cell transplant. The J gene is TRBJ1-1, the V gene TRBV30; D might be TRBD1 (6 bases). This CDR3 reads CAWRGDGGLRTEAFF. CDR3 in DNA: TGTGCCTGGAGGGGGGACGGGGGGCTACGGACTGAAGCTTTCTTT.